This TCR beta chain was observed in a study of PD-1 blockade in classical Hodgkin lymphoma. Study conclusions and caveats: Whoever responded completely had baseline diversity much like that seen in newly diagnosed patients.

This clone is categorized as medium-sized. Its antigen is as yet unknown. As for time point: cycle 4 day 1 (C4D1), after 6 weeks of nivolumab. Every single patient, without exception, relapsed after autologous stem cell transplantation, and brentuximab vedotin exposure varied. Germline V gives CDR1 MGHRA, CDR2 YSYEKL. CDR3 length: 15 amino acids. The V and J ends lost 4 bases and 2 bases respectively, with 12 bases between them. Sequencing was performed with immunoSEQ multiplex PCR; in TCRdb, only in-frame clones are kept and a portion is missing. The table shows tens of thousands of clones, with over 70% occurring only once.

This chain connects TRBV4-1 to TRBJ1-3, with D maybe TRBD1 (5 bases). Here the sequenced sample was peripheral blood mononuclear cells (PBMCs), taken before the fourth cycle of nivolumab. The source of this sequence is a human donor with classical Hodgkin lymphoma. The CDR3 protein is CASSPLGAAGNTIYF. In DNA form, the CDR3 reads TGCGCCAGCAGCCCCCTTGGGGCGGCTGGAAACACCATATATTTT.